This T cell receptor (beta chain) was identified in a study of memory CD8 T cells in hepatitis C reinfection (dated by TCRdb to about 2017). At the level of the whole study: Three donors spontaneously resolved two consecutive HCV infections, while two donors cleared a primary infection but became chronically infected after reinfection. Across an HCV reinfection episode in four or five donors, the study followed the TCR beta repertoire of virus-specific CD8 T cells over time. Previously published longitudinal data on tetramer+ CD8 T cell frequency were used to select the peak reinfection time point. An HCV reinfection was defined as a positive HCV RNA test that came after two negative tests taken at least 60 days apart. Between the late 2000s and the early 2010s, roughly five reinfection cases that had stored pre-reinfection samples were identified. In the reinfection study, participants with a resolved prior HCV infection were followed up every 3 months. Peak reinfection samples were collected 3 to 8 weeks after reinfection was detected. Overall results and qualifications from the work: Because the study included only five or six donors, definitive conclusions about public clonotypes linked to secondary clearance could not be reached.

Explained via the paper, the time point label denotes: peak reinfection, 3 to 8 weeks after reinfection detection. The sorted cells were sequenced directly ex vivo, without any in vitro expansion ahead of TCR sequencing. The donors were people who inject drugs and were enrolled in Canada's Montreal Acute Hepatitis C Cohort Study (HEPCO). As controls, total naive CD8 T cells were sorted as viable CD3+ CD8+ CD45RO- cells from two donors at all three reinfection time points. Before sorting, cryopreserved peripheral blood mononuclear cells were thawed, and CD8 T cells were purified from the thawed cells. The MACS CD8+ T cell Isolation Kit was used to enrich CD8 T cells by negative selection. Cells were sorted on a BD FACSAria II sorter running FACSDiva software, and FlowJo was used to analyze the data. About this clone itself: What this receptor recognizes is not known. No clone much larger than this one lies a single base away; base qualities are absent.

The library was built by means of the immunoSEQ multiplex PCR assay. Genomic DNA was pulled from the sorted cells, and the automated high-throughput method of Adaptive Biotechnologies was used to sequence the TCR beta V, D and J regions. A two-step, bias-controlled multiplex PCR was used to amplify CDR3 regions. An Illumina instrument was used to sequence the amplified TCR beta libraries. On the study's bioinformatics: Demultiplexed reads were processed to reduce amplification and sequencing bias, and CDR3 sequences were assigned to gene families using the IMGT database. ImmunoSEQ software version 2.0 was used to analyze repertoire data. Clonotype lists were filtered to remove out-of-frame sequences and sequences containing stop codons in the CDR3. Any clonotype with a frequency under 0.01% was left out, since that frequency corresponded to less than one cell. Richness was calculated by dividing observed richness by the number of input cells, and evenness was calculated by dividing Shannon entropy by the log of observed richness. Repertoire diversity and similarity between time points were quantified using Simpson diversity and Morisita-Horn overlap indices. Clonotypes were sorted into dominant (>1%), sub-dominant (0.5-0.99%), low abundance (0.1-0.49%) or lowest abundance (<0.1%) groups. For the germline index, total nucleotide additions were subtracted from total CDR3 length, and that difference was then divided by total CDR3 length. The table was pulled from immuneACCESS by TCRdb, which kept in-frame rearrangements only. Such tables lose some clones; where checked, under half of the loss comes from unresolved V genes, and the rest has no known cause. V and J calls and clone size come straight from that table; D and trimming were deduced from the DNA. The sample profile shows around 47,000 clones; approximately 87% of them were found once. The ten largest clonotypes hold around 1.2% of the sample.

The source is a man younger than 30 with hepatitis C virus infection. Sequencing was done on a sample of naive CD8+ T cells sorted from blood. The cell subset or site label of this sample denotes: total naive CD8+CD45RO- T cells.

The CDR3 loop reads CASSLNQAGSTDTQYF. DNA sequence: TGTGCCAGCAGCCTTAACCAGGCGGGGAGCACAGATACGCAGTATTTT. The V and J segments used are TRBV9 and TRBJ2-3, with TRBD2 tentatively as D gene (6 bases match). V sheds 4 bases and J sheds 0 bases, leaving 15 bases between their ends. Inclusive of the bounding cysteine and phenylalanine, the CDR3 is 16 residues long. CDR3 DNA is the only sequence kept; it has 48 bases, read in frame from the first base. Based on the germline V gene, the CDR1 and CDR2 sequences are SGDLS and YYNGEE.